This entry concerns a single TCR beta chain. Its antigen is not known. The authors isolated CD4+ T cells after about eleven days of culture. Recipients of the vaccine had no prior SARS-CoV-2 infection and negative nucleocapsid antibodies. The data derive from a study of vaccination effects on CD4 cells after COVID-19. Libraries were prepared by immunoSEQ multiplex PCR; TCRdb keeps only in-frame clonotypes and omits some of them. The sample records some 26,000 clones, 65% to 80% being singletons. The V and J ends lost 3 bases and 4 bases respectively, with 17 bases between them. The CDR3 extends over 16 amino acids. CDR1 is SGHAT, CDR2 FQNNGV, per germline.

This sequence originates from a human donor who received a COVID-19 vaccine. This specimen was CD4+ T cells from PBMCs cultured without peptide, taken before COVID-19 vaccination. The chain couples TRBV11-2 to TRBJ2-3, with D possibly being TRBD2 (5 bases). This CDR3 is CASSFLSGPGADTQYF. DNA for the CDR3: TGTGCCAGCAGCTTCCTCTCCGGCCCCGGGGCAGATACGCAGTATTTT.